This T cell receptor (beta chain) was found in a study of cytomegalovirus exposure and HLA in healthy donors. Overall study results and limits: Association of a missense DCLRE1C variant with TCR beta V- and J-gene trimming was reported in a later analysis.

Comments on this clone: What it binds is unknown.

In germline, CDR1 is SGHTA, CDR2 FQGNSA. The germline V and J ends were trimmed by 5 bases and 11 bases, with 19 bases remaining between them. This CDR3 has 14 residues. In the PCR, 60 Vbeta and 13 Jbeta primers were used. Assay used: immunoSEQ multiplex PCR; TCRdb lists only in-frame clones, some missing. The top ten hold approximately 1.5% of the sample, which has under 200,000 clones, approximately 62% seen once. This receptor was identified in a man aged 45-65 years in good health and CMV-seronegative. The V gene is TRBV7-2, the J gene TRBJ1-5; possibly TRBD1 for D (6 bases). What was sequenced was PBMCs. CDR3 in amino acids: CASSRGGQTGTQHF. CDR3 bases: TGTGCCAGCAGCCGGGGGGGCCAAACTGGGACCCAGCATTTT. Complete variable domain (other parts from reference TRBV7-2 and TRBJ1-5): GAGVSQSPSNKVTEKGKDVELRCDPISGHTALYWYRQSLGQGLEFLIYFQGNSAPDKSGLPSDRFSAERTGGSVSTLTIQRTQQEDSAVYLCASSRGGQTGTQHFGDGTRLSIL.